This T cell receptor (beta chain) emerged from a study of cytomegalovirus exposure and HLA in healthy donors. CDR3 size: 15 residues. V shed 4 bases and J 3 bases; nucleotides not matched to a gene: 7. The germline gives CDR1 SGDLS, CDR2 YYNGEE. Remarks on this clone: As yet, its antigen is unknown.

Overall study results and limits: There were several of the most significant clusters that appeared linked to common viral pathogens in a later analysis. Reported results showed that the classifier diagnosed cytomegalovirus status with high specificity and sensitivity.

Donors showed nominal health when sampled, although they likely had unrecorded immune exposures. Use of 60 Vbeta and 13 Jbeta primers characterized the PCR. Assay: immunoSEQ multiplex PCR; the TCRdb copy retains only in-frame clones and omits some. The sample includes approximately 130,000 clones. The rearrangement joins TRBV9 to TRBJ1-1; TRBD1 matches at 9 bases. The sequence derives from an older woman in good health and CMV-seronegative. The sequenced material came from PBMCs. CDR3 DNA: TGTGCCAGCAGCTCACGGGACAGGGTGGACACTGAAGCTTTCTTT. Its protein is CASSSRDRVDTEAFF.